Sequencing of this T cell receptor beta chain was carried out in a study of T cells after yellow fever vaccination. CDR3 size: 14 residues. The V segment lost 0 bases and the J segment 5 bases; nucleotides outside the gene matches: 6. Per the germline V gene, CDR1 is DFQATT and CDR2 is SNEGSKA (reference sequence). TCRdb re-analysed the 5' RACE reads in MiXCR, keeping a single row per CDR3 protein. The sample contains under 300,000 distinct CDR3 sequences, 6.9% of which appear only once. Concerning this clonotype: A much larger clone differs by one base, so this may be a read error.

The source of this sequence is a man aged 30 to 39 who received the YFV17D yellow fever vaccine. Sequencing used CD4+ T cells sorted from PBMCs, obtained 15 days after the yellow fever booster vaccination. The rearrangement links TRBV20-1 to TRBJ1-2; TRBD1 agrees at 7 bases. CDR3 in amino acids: CSARDQGQWYGYTF. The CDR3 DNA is TGCAGTGCTAGAGATCAGGGACAGTGGTATGGCTACACCTTC.